This TCR beta chain was documented in a study of early T cells in non-severe SARS-CoV-2 infection. Study at large: Chains stayed unpaired after sequencing of bulk RNA from unsorted whole blood.

TCRdb itself ran the 5' RACE reads through MiXCR, one entry per CDR3 protein. The sample records tens of thousands of distinct CDR3 sequences, approximately 12% being singletons. V was shortened by 3 bases and J by 4 bases, with 25 bases between the two germline ends. The CDR3 runs to 19 residues. The germline V gene encodes CDR1 SGDLS and CDR2 YYNGEE. On this clonotype: What it recognizes is unknown.

Regarding the study as a whole: Clonotype matching in VDJdb favored anti-spike CD8 responses and did not capture private and CD4 specificities.

The chain joins TRBV9 to TRBJ2-2; D may be TRBD2 (7 bases). This receptor was obtained from an adult who was a healthcare worker with PCR-confirmed SARS-CoV-2 infection or an uninfected control (not recorded which). The sequencing input was whole blood. The DNA of the CDR3 is TGTGCCAGCAGCGGGGGCCCCGGTGGGGGGGCGCGGGCCACCGGGGAGCTGTTTTTT. This encodes CASSGGPGGGARATGELFF.